This entry features one TCR beta chain sequence. No antigen is known for it. Using immunoSEQ multiplex PCR, the repertoire was profiled, and TCRdb retains in-frame clones only, with some absent. Of 2 million to 2.5 million clones in the sample, 90% to 95% are singletons; the top ten hold roughly 0.36%. The entry originates in a study of shared clonotypes between healthy human individuals. Partitioning of CD4+ cells yielded a CD45RA+ naive subset and a CD45RA-negative memory subset. Study-wide points: The study generally estimated greater richness for naive than memory subsets. The sharing of around 5% of naive CD4 clonotypes was seen across a few donors.

The V and J ends lost 7 bases and 4 bases respectively, with 10 bases between them. Germline V gene data show CDR1 as GTSNPN and CDR2 as SVGIG (reference sequence). The CDR3 consists of 12 residues. The TCR was taken from a man in his late teens or twenties in good health. Some clones in this sample may be carry-over from other donors' samples. Sample: naive CD4+ T cells from PBMCs. Subset denoted: CD45RA+ positively selected. The rearrangement links TRBV30 to TRBJ2-2, with a tentative D call TRBD2 (6 bases). This chain's CDR3 is CASPGVTGELFF. CDR3 coding DNA: TGTGCCTCCCCGGGGGTCACCGGGGAGCTGTTTTTT.